The TCR beta chain described here comes from a study of tumor and adjacent non-tumor tissue in lung cancer. Turning to the study itself: The patients, 9 to 11 men and about 5 women, were roughly 30 to 80 with stage I to III disease.

This CDR3 comprises 12 residues. The germline V gene encodes CDR1 WSHSY and CDR2 SAAADI. Remarks on this clonotype: The antigen remains undetermined. The junction differs from germline at one of its ends, possibly a read error.

This sample's RNA came from whole unsorted tissue. Between August and November 2014, newly diagnosed, chemotherapy-naive lung cancer patients underwent thoracic surgery in China. TCRbeta libraries were built with three rounds of nested PCR, modified from ARM-PCR. TCRdb re-analysed the multiplex PCR reads in MiXCR, keeping a single row per CDR3 protein. The table includes about 120,000 distinct CDR3 sequences, over 75% detected once. General study points: Patients with more diverse tumor TCRs had worse survival. Tumor tissue had significantly higher TCR diversity than normal lung.

This sequence joins TRBV10-2 and TRBJ1-1, with 10 bases aligning to TRBD1. Sequencing input: lung tumor tissue. The receptor's source is a man between 65 and 85 years old with non-small cell lung cancer. The CDR3 protein is CTSRDRGAEAPF. The CDR3 DNA reads TGTACCAGCAGGGACAGGGGCGCTGAAGCTCCCTTT.